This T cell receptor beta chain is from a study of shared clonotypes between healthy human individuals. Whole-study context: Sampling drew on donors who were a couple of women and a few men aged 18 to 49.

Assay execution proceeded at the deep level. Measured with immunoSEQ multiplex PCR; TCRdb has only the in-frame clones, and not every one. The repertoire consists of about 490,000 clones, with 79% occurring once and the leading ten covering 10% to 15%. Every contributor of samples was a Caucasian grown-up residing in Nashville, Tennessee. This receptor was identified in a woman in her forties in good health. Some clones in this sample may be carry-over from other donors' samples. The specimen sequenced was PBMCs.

CDR3 sequence: CASSVGTGFRNEQFF. In DNA, the CDR3 is TGTGCCAGCAGCGTCGGGACAGGGTTTCGCAATGAGCAGTTCTTC. V is TRBV27 and J is TRBJ2-1, with 9 positions matching TRBD1. Trimming cost V 6 bases and J 6 bases; bases outside gene matches: 9. Germline V CDR1 and CDR2: MNHEY, SMNVEV (reference sequence). The CDR3 length is 15 residues.